The sequence of this T cell receptor (beta chain) was determined in a study of T cell changes during pregnancy in multiple sclerosis. The table came from immunoSEQ multiplex PCR; TCRdb's copy has only in-frame clones and leaves some out. The sample comprises under 85,000 clones, 85% to 95% of which are singletons, and roughly 0.21% rests with the top ten. Germline CDR1 and CDR2: SGHTA and FQGTGA. V gave up 5 bases and J gave up 6 bases; unmatched junction bases: 9. This CDR3 is built from 14 residues. The genes are TRBV7-3 and TRBJ1-2, with 7 bases lining up with TRBD1. Source: CD4+ T cells from peripheral blood mononuclear cells, taken before pregnancy. The sequence was collected from a female donor with multiple sclerosis, enrolled in a pregnancy study. The CDR3 spells CASSPLDRTHGYTF. The CDR3 region has the DNA TGTGCCAGCAGCCCCTTGGACAGGACGCATGGCTACACCTTC.